A selection of T cell receptor beta chains follows, all from one sample in a study of T cell clones after liver transplantation. TCRdb's copy holds only in-frame clones and misses some; the assay was immunoSEQ multiplex PCR. The repertoire holds some 10,000 clones, with about 76% as singletons. Sequences were derived from CD4+ T cells from blood, sampled 32 months after liver transplant. The source of these receptors is a human patient who received a liver transplant. Certain T cells may be donor cells from the graft. The CDR3 runs from the conserved cysteine through the conserved F or W. A D gene is named only where the DNA matches it firmly. Clone sizes are given selectively: once, few, many, or a class where the clone is expanded.

D	V	J	size	DNA	CDR3
TRBD1	TRBV10-1	TRBJ1-2	medium-sized	TGCGCCAGCAGTGGGGGGGACAGGCGTTATAGGGGCTACACCTTC	CASSGGDRRYRGYTF
-	TRBV28	TRBJ2-2	few	TGTGCCAGCACCTTGACAGACACCGGGGAGCTGTTTTTT	CASTLTDTGELFF
TRBD2	TRBV28	TRBJ2-1	-	TGTGCCAGCAGTCAGACTAGCGGGGGGTTCGATGAGCAGTTCTTC	CASSQTSGGFDEQFF
TRBD1	TRBV5-8	TRBJ2-4	-	TGTGCCAGCAGCTTGGCCGGGACAGGGCCTTACGGGGGCATTCAGTACTTC	CASSLAGTGPYGGIQYF
-	TRBV13	TRBJ2-1	-	TGTGCCAGCAGCTTAGAGCTTGAGCAGTTCTTC	CASSLELEQFF
-	TRBV29-1	TRBJ2-1	-	TGCAGCGTTGAATTCTCCACCCCTGCAATGGAGTACAATGAGCAGTTCTTC	CSVEFSTPAMEYNEQFF
TRBD2	TRBV6-4	TRBJ2-3	medium-sized	TGTGCCAGCAGTGACACTAGCGGGGGCACAGATACGCAGTATTTT	CASSDTSGGTDTQYF
-	TRBV19	TRBJ2-3	-	TGTGCCAGTAACACCGAGGGGGGGGCGACAGATACGCAGTATTTT	CASNTEGGATDTQYF
TRBD2	TRBV9	TRBJ2-1	few	TGTGCCAGCAGCGTAAAGGTAGCGGGGGTGAATGAGCAGTTCTTC	CASSVKVAGVNEQFF
TRBD2	TRBV2	TRBJ2-1	-	TGTGCCAGCAACCCGACTAGCGGGAACTACAATGAGCAGTTCTTC	CASNPTSGNYNEQFF
TRBD2	TRBV10-3	TRBJ2-3	-	TGTGCCATCAGTGGGCACGGGACTAGCGGGGTCACAGATACGCAGTATTTT	CAISGHGTSGVTDTQYF
TRBD1	TRBV10-3	TRBJ1-1	-	TGTGCCATCAGTGAGGCAGGGGGGGACACTGAAGCTTTCTTT	CAISEAGGDTEAFF
-	TRBV27	TRBJ2-3	-	TGTGCCAGCAGTGGGAGGGGGGCAGATACGCAGTATTTT	CASSGRGADTQYF
-	TRBV27	TRBJ2-3	-	TGTGCCAGCAGGCTAGAGGTTGGGGCAGATACGCAGTATTTT	CASRLEVGADTQYF
-	TRBV11-2	TRBJ1-1	-	TGTGCCAGCAGCTTCCACAGATCCAAAGCTTTCTTT	CASSFHRSKAFF
-	TRBV6-1	TRBJ1-2	-	TGTGCCAGCAGTGAATATGAACAGGCTAACTATGGCTACACCTTC	CASSEYEQANYGYTF
TRBD2	TRBV30	TRBJ2-1	-	TGTGCCTGGAGTTTGGGACTAGCGGGGCTATACAATGAGCAGTTCTTC	CAWSLGLAGLYNEQFF
TRBD1	TRBV6-1	TRBJ2-3	-	TGTGCCAGCAGTGAACTGGACAGGAATTCAGATACGCAGTATTTT	CASSELDRNSDTQYF
TRBD1	TRBV15	TRBJ2-1	-	TGTGCCACCAGCGAGGGGACAGGAGATTACAATGAGCAGTTCTTC	CATSEGTGDYNEQFF
TRBD2	TRBV6-6	TRBJ2-1	once	TGTGCCAGCAGTTTTCCCGGGACTAGCGGATACAATGAGCAGTTCTTC	CASSFPGTSGYNEQFF
-	TRBV5-4	TRBJ1-2	-	TGTGCCAGCAGCGTGGACAACACGGAACTAGCCTATGGCTACACCTTC	CASSVDNTELAYGYTF
-	TRBV5-4	TRBJ2-5	few	TGTGCCAGCAGCTTGATTTCTTCAAGTCTCCAAGAGACCCAGTACTTC	CASSLISSSLQETQYF
TRBD2	TRBV7-9	TRBJ2-1	-	TGTGCCAGCAGCTTAATAGTCGGGGGGGCAGATGAGCAGTTCTTC	CASSLIVGGADEQFF
-	TRBV28	TRBJ1-2	-	TGTGCCAGCAGTTCTCTACTCGTGGACAGCGATACAGCATCACGCTATGGCTACACCTTC	CASSSLLVDSDTASRYGYTF
TRBD1	TRBV27	TRBJ1-5	-	TGTGCCAGCAGTTTGACAGGGAATAATCAGCCCCAGCATTTT	CASSLTGNNQPQHF
-	TRBV6-1	TRBJ1-2	few	TGTGCCAGCAGTGAAGGTTGGCGGGGAAACTATGGCTACACCTTC	CASSEGWRGNYGYTF
-	TRBV18	TRBJ1-1	-	TGTGCCAGCTCCCCTGATGGACGGACTGAAGCTTTCTTT	CASSPDGRTEAFF
-	TRBV29-1	TRBJ1-3	-	TGCAGCGTTGCAGTCGTAAGCTCTGGAAACACCATATATTTT	CSVAVVSSGNTIYF
-	TRBV6-5	TRBJ1-1	-	TGTGCCAGCAGTTACTCCGGCAGGAACACTGAAGCTTTCTTT	CASSYSGRNTEAFF
-	TRBV20-1	TRBJ1-1	-	TGCAGTGCGAGGTCGAACACTGAAGCCTTCTTT	CSARSNTEAFF
-	TRBV14	TRBJ2-7	medium-sized	TGTGCCAGCAGCCAAGATCGTACAGAAAAGTACTTC	CASSQDRTEKYF
TRBD1	TRBV19	TRBJ2-2	-	TGTGCCACTCAGGGGGAAACCGGGGAGCTGTTTTTT	CATQGETGELFF
-	TRBV15	TRBJ2-3	-	TGTGCCACCAGTGGGGGCCGCAGCGTAAGTAGCACAGATACGCAGTATTTT	CATSGGRSVSSTDTQYF
-	TRBV29-1	TRBJ2-7	-	TGCAGCGTTGAAGATCAAGCCCAGGCAGGTTCCTACGAGCAGTACTTC	CSVEDQAQAGSYEQYF
-	TRBV19	TRBJ1-6	-	TGTGCCAGTAGTCTAAGGAGAGCGTATAATTCACCCCTCCACTTT	CASSLRRAYNSPLHF
TRBD1	TRBV27	TRBJ1-2	once	TGTGCCAGCAGTTTATCGTGGGGGACAGGGGCCTATGGCTACACCTTC	CASSLSWGTGAYGYTF
-	TRBV27	TRBJ1-5	-	TGTGCCAGCAGTTTAAATTACAGGGCCGGCAATCAGCCCCAGCATTTT	CASSLNYRAGNQPQHF
-	TRBV5-1	TRBJ2-1	-	TGCGCCAGCAGCCATAATTTGGGGGGCGAAGGACACAATGAGCAGTTCTTC	CASSHNLGGEGHNEQFF
TRBD2	TRBV29-1	TRBJ2-5	-	TGCAGCGTTGAAGATCCCTCCGGGACTAGCGGGGGGACCCAAGAGACCCAGTACTTC	CSVEDPSGTSGGTQETQYF
-	TRBV6-5	TRBJ1-1	-	TGTGCCAGCAGTTACCCAGGGTACACTGAAGCTTTCTTT	CASSYPGYTEAFF
-	TRBV19	TRBJ2-1	-	TGTGCCAGTAGTTGGCAGGGCGGCAATGAGCAGTTCTTC	CASSWQGGNEQFF
-	TRBV2	TRBJ1-3	-	TGTGCCAGCAGCCCCGGGGGGGCGGACACCATATATTTT	CASSPGGADTIYF
-	TRBV28	TRBJ2-2	-	TGTGCCAGCAGTTCCAGGGGTCTGGTCGGGGAGCTGTTTTTT	CASSSRGLVGELFF
TRBD1	TRBV6-5	TRBJ1-6	-	TGTGCCAGCAGTTACTCCCCAGGGGGCGTAGATTCACCCCTCCACTTT	CASSYSPGGVDSPLHF
-	TRBV27	TRBJ2-7	-	TGTGCCAGCAGTTCTGTAGACTCCTACGAGCAGTACTTC	CASSSVDSYEQYF
-	TRBV27	TRBJ2-6	-	TGTGCCAGCAGTGACTCGGCTGGCGGGGCCAACGTCCTGACTTTC	CASSDSAGGANVLTF
-	TRBV11-2	TRBJ1-3	-	TGTGCCAGCAGCTTTCAGACCATGTCTGGAAACACCATATATTTT	CASSFQTMSGNTIYF
-	TRBV2	TRBJ2-2	-	TGTGCCAGCAGTGAAGGGGGGGGCACCTCGGAGCTGTTTTTT	CASSEGGGTSELFF
TRBD2	TRBV19	TRBJ2-1	-	TGTGCCAGTAGTAACAGGATGGCTAGCGGGTTCACTGAGCAGTTCTTC	CASSNRMASGFTEQFF
TRBD1	TRBV27	TRBJ2-5	-	TGTGCCAGCAGGGGGCTGGACAGGGGGGAACGAGAGACCCAGTACTTC	CASRGLDRGERETQYF
-	TRBV28	TRBJ1-4	few	TGTGCCAGCAGTTTTGTGGGGTCCAGCGGCTTTCTTAATGAAAAACTGTTTTTT	CASSFVGSSGFLNEKLFF
-	TRBV21-1	TRBJ2-7	-	TGTGCCAGCAGCTCCCGTGGGCCCCCCATGGAGCAGTACTTC	CASSSRGPPMEQYF
TRBD1	TRBV30	TRBJ1-2	-	TGTGCCGGTAGGGACAGTTCCTCTAACTATGGCTACACCTTC	CAGRDSSSNYGYTF
TRBD1	TRBV5-5	TRBJ1-1	-	TGTGCCAGCAGCTTATCGACAGGGATCGCTGAAGCTTTCTTT	CASSLSTGIAEAFF
TRBD2	TRBV2	TRBJ2-7	-	TGTGCCAGCACCTTGACTAGCGGGGGACCCTACGAGCAGTACTTC	CASTLTSGGPYEQYF
-	TRBV7-8	TRBJ1-2	-	TGTGCCAGCAGCTTAGCGAACGATGGCTACACCTTC	CASSLANDGYTF
TRBD1	TRBV5-8	TRBJ1-3	-	TGTGCCAGCAGCTTGGGGCAGGGGGCTGGAAACACCATATATTTT	CASSLGQGAGNTIYF